Following are 11 T cell receptor beta chains from one sample sequenced in a study of cytomegalovirus exposure and HLA in healthy donors. PCR employed 60 Vbeta and 13 Jbeta primers. Clones were read by immunoSEQ multiplex PCR, and TCRdb kept only the in-frame ones, dropping some. Here the sample spans fewer than 200,000 clones, about 72% being singletons. Sequenced material: PBMCs. The source of these receptors is a man younger than 45 in good health and CMV-seropositive.

The rearrangement joins TRBV29-1 to TRBJ1-2; D might be TRBD1 (6 bases). Trimming removed 5 bases at V and 5 bases at J, with 15 bases between. The CDR3 has 13 amino acids. Germline CDR1 is SQVTM and CDR2 is ANQGSEA. CDR3 DNA sequence: TGCAGCGTTCCAGCGACAGGAGGATATGGCTACACCTTC. This gives the protein CSVPATGGYGYTF.

The gene calls are TRBV29-1 and TRBJ2-1; D might be TRBD1 (6 bases). With 3 bases removed from V and 4 bases from J, the gap between germline ends came to 13 bases. Germline V gives CDR1 SQVTM, CDR2 ANQGSEA. There are 14 residues in the CDR3. CDR3 residues: CSVDPPGAYNEQFF. CDR3 DNA sequence: TGCAGCGTTGACCCCCCAGGGGCGTACAATGAGCAGTTCTTC.

This clone was recorded a few times. This chain links TRBV29-1 with TRBJ2-3, with D uncertain. Germline CDR1 SQVTM, CDR2 ANQGSEA. The CDR3 is 12 amino acids. The V and J ends lost 1 base and 10 bases respectively, with 12 bases between them. The CDR3 sequence: CSVEGGDPPQYF. CDR3 DNA sequence: TGCAGCGTTGAAGGAGGTGACCCCCCGCAGTATTTT.

The J gene is TRBJ1-6, the V gene TRBV27; the match to TRBD1 covers 8 bases. V dropped 4 bases and J dropped 13; count of bases not matched to a gene: 12. This CDR3 region has 15 residues. Germline CDR1 reads MNHEY; CDR2 reads SMNVEV (reference sequence). CDR3 bases: TGTGCCAGCAGTTATGGGACAGGCGCTAGGTGGCCCCTCCACTTT. It is translated as CASSYGTGARWPLHF.

The sample holds a few counts of this clone. The chain joins TRBV27 to TRBJ2-6, with TRBD1 as a possible D gene (5 bases). Germline V gene lookup returns CDR1 MNHEY and CDR2 SMNVEV (reference sequence). Trimming took 4 bases from V and 0 from J, leaving 13 bases between them. This CDR3 is 17 amino acids long. The CDR3 sequence is CASSSQQVFSGANVLTF. As DNA, the CDR3 is TGTGCCAGCAGTTCCCAACAGGTTTTCTCTGGGGCCAACGTCCTGACTTTC. The whole variable domain, remainder taken from reference TRBV27 and TRBJ2-6, is EAQVTQNPRYLITVTGKKLTVTCSQNMNHEYMSWYRQDPGLGLRQIYYSMNVEVTDKGDVPEGYKVSRKEKRNFPLILESPSPNQTSLYFCASSSQQVFSGANVLTFGAGSRLTVL.

This chain uses TRBV15 with TRBJ1-5, with a tentative D call TRBD1 (6 bases). CDR1 and CDR2 (germline): LNHNV, YYDKDF (reference sequence). The CDR3 spans 12 residues. Trimming stripped 11 bases from V and 0 bases from J, with 8 bases between. CDR3 protein: CAAGDSNQPQHF. CDR3 sequence (DNA): TGTGCCGCAGGGGATAGCAATCAGCCCCAGCATTTT.

The chain links TRBV30 to TRBJ1-6; possibly TRBD1 for D (5 bases). CDR1 and CDR2 from the germline V gene are GTSNPN and SVGIG (reference sequence). V gave up 0 bases and J gave up 7 bases, with 10 bases separating them. This CDR3 region has 14 residues. CDR3 sequence (DNA): TGTGCCTGGAGTGTGACCGGGGGAAATTCACCCCTCCACTTT. It codes for CAWSVTGGNSPLHF.

The J gene is TRBJ2-7, the V gene TRBV5-1, with a possible D match to TRBD2 (6 bases). The CDR3 is made up of 15 amino acids. V dropped 0 bases and J dropped 2 bases, with 12 bases sitting between them. The germline gives CDR1 SGHRS, CDR2 YFSETQ. CDR3 loop: CASSLVGGGTYEQYF. The CDR3 nucleotides are TGCGCCAGCAGCTTGGTTGGCGGAGGGACCTACGAGCAGTACTTC.

There are a few counts of this clone. The chain combines TRBV6-1 with TRBJ2-1, with 7 bases aligning to TRBD2. CDR3 length equals 13 residues. V was clipped by 6 bases and J by 5 bases; unmatched bases: 4. Germline loops: CDR1 MNHNS, CDR2 SASEGT. CDR3 in amino acids: CASRGGLDNEQFF. The CDR3 bases are TGTGCCAGCAGAGGCGGACTAGACAATGAGCAGTTCTTC.

The chain combines TRBV2 with TRBJ1-1, with TRBD1 as a possible D gene (6 bases). Trimming removed 4 bases from V and 6 bases from J, with 12 bases in between. CDR3 length: 13 amino acids. Germline assignment: CDR1 SNHLY and CDR2 FYNNEI. The CDR3 DNA reads TGTGCCAGCAGTGGCCCCAGGGGTGCTGAAGCTTTCTTT. The encoded protein is CASSGPRGAEAFF.

The rearrangement joins TRBV4-2 to TRBJ1-1, with D maybe TRBD1 (5 bases). V gave up 1 base and J gave up 3 bases, with 15 bases separating them. Germline V lookup: CDR1 LGHNA, CDR2 YNFKEQ. The length of the CDR3 is 16 residues. In DNA, the CDR3 is TGTGCCAGCAGCCAAGGGAGGGGCCGGAGGGACACTGAAGCTTTCTTT. It specifies CASSQGRGRRDTEAFF.